One and the same sample provided the 6 T cell receptor gamma chains below, sequenced in a study of Vδ1+ human thymocytes. Study observations and caveats: Thymic TRG and TRD repertoires appeared highly polyclonal.

Extracted RNA was reverse transcribed into cDNA. The CDR3 regions were amplified by multiplex PCR from V-gene primers to a constant-region primer. TCRdb re-processed the multiplex PCR reads via CATT. The table lists tens of thousands of gamma-chain clones, approximately 13% of them singletons. No antigens are known for them. The specimen sequenced was Vdelta1+ gamma-delta thymocytes from the thymus. Stated subset: FACS-sorted CD3+ TCRalphabeta- TCRVdelta1+ TCRVdelta2- thymocytes. Source of these receptors: a child under two years old who had congenital heart surgery.

V gene TRGV5 combines with J gene TRGJ1 or TRGJ2. CDR1 and CDR2 (germline): VINAFY, YDVSNSKD. V shed 1 base and J 2 bases; nucleotides not matched to a gene: 11. This CDR3 contains 16 residues. The CDR3 protein is CATWDSPQGDYYKKLF. The CDR3 nucleotides are TGTGCCACCTGGGACAGCCCGCAGGGGGATTATTATAAGAAACTCTTT.

The chain joins TRGV8 to TRGJP2. CDR3 size: 14 residues. Unmatched junction bases numbered 3, after V lost 5 bases and J lost 0 bases. Germline lookup yields CDR1 VENAVY and CDR2 YDSYNSRV. The CDR3 region has the DNA TGTGCCACCTGGGTCCATAGTAGTGATTGGATCAAGACGTTT. Protein: CATWVHSSDWIKTF.

This clone was counted only a few times. V is TRGV9 and J is TRGJ1 or TRGJ2. After removal of 0 bases from V and 1 base from J, the junction contained 15 bases not matched to a gene. CDR3 length: 18 residues. Germline-derived CDR1 and CDR2 are GITISATS and ISYDGTV (reference sequence). CDR3 amino acids: CALWEVLLTRDNYYKKLF. For the CDR3, the DNA is TGTGCCTTGTGGGAGGTGTTGTTGACTCGAGATAATTATTATAAGAAACTCTTT.

This clone has more than one count but fewer than ten. In the same sample, other DNA sequences code for this CDR3. The genes are TRGV4 and TRGJ1 or TRGJ2. With 1 base clipped from V and 1 base from J, the junction kept 4 bases outside the gene matches. Germline V gene sequence: CDR1 EGSTGY, CDR2 YDSYTSSV. The CDR3 totals 14 residues. The CDR3 DNA sequence: TGTGCCACCTGGGATGGCCAAAATTATTATAAGAAACTCTTT. This sequence encodes CATWDGQNYYKKLF.

This chain connects TRGV9 to TRGJ1 or TRGJ2. This CDR3 contains 14 residues. Germline V lookup: CDR1 GITISATS, CDR2 ISYDGTV (reference sequence). Losses at the gene ends were 3 bases for V and 0 bases for J; bases not matched to a gene: 5. This chain's CDR3 is CALWENKNYYKKLF. CDR3 nucleotide sequence: TGTGCCTTGTGGGAGAACAAGAATTATTATAAGAAACTCTTT.

V usage is TRGV4 and J usage is TRGJ1 or TRGJ2. J lost 8 bases, V lost 6 bases, and 7 bases had no gene match. CDR1 is EGSTGY and CDR2 is YDSYTSSV in the germline V gene. The length of the CDR3 is 11 residues. CDR3 nucleotide sequence: TGTGCCACCTGGAATCCGGATAAGAAACTCTTT. Encoded protein: CATWNPDKKLF.